Each of the 31 T cell receptor beta chains below was sequenced from the same sample in a study of blood T cell repertoires in COVID-19. TCRdb's table, derived via immunoSEQ multiplex PCR, lists solely in-frame clones and lacks some. This sample has 350,000 to 450,000 clones, with 70% to 90% found just once. The sequenced sample consisted of PBMCs or T cells enriched from blood (not recorded which). Receptors were obtained from a woman between 18 and 29 years old who had been exposed to COVID-19.

This rearrangement joins TRBV19 to TRBJ2-3; TRBD2 matches 12 bases. From germline, CDR1 is LNHDA and CDR2 SQIVND (reference sequence). The CDR3 is 16 amino acids. The V gene end was trimmed by 1 base and the J gene end by 7 bases; junction bases not matched to a gene: 6. The CDR3, as DNA: TGTGCCAGTAGTATAGGACTAGCGGGAGTAGGGTATACGCAGTATTTT. Translating gives CASSIGLAGVGYTQYF. Full variable domain (rest looked up from reference TRBV19 and TRBJ2-3): DGGITQSPKYLFRKEGQNVTLSCEQNLNHDAMYWYRQDPGQGLRLIYYSQIVNDFQKGDIAEGYSVSREKKESFPLTVTSAQKNPTAFYLCASSIGLAGVGYTQYFGPGTRLTVL.

The chain combines TRBV11-3 with TRBJ2-3, with 8 bases fitting TRBD2. The ends lost 1 base at V and 4 bases at J; junction bases unmatched: 1. Germline V gene data show CDR1 as SGHNT and CDR2 as YENEEA. The CDR3 extends over 14 amino acids. CDR3 sequence: CASSLGAGADTQYF. The CDR3 DNA reads TGTGCCAGCAGCTTAGGAGCGGGAGCAGATACGCAGTATTTT.

Of note for this clone: This sample includes further DNA sequences coding for the same CDR3. The CDR3 DNA reads as TGTGCCAGCAGTTTCAGGGTTTACGAGCAGTACTTC. Protein product: CASSFRVYEQYF. The rearrangement joins TRBV12-3 or TRBV12-4 to TRBJ2-7, with D possibly matching TRBD1 (5 bases). This CDR3 is 12 amino acids long. Trimming took off 3 bases at V and 4 bases at J, with 7 bases between the two ends.

The rearrangement uses TRBV5-4 and TRBJ1-6; 7 bases fit TRBD1. This CDR3 is built from 15 residues. CDR1 and CDR2 from the germline V gene are SGHNT and YYREEE (reference sequence). V lost 3 bases, J lost 7 bases, and 7 bases stayed unmatched. The CDR3 coding sequence is TGTGCCAGCAGCTCGACAGGGCGTAACAATTCACCCCTCCACTTT. This encodes CASSSTGRNNSPLHF.

V usage is TRBV15 and J usage is TRBJ1-5; 8 bases are a match to TRBD1. Germline CDR1 LNHNV, CDR2 YYDKDF (reference sequence). The CDR3 is 17 residues long. Trimming cost V 3 bases and J 0 bases; bases outside gene matches: 7. The CDR3 loop reads CATSRRTGPYSNQPQHF. CDR3 sequence (DNA): TGTGCCACCAGCAGGAGGACAGGGCCCTATAGCAATCAGCCCCAGCATTTT.

V gene TRBV5-1 combines with J gene TRBJ2-3, with a possible D match to TRBD1 (5 bases). The V and J ends lost 6 bases and 0 bases respectively, with 14 bases between them. Germline CDR1 is SGHRS and CDR2 is YFSETQ. This CDR3 is built from 15 residues. CDR3 DNA sequence: TGCGCCAGCAACTGGGGCTACTCTAGCACAGATACGCAGTATTTT. Its translation is CASNWGYSSTDTQYF.

The chain has TRBV9 and TRBJ1-1; D unresolved. CDR3 size: 15 residues. V was shortened by 6 bases and J by 3 bases, with 18 bases between the two germline ends. CDR1 is SGDLS, CDR2 YYNGEE, per germline. The CDR3 coding sequence is TGTGCCAGCACCAGAGACCATCAGGAGGACACTGAAGCTTTCTTT. As protein: CASTRDHQEDTEAFF.

V gene TRBV6-5 combines with J gene TRBJ2-1; D unresolved. The CDR3 runs to 15 residues. Trimming shortened V by 6 bases and J by 0 bases, and 12 bases separated the two germline ends. Per the germline V gene, CDR1 is MNHEY and CDR2 is SVGAGI. CDR3 amino acids: CASSVWQSSYNEQFF. CDR3 nucleotides: TGTGCCAGCAGCGTCTGGCAAAGCTCCTACAATGAGCAGTTCTTC.

This clone was counted between two and nine times. The chain links TRBV4-1 to TRBJ1-2; 8 bases agree with TRBD1. Germline CDR1 and CDR2: MGHRA and YSYEKL. This CDR3 has 16 amino acids. Trimming at V came to 3 bases and at J to 4 bases, leaving 10 bases not matched to a gene. CDR3 DNA: TGCGCCAGCAGCCAGGTGGACAGGGAAGTTTTCTATGGCTACACCTTC. Translated: CASSQVDREVFYGYTF.

About this clone itself: Within the sample, other DNA sequences also encode this same CDR3. This chain joins TRBV5-1 and TRBJ2-7; 9 bases map to TRBD1. With V trimmed by 2 bases and J by 4 bases, 4 bases remained unmatched. Per the germline V gene, CDR1 is SGHRS and CDR2 is YFSETQ. The CDR3 runs to 14 residues. The CDR3 sequence: CASSFGTGTYEQYF. The CDR3 nucleotides are TGCGCCAGCAGCTTCGGGACAGGGACGTACGAGCAGTACTTC. Filled out from reference TRBV5-1 and TRBJ2-7, the complete variable domain reads KAGVTQTPRYLIKTRGQQVTLSCSPISGHRSVSWYQQTPGQGLQFLFEYFSETQRNKGNFPGRFSGRQFSNSRSEMNVSTLELGDSALYLCASSFGTGTYEQYFGPGTRLTVT.

The chain uses TRBV5-1 and TRBJ2-5, with TRBD1 identical over 7 bases. CDR1 is SGHRS and CDR2 is YFSETQ in the germline V gene. V shed 3 bases, J shed 2 bases, and the junction held 4 bases outside the gene matches. The CDR3 covers 14 residues. The CDR3 reads CASSYPGQQETQYF. In nucleotides, the CDR3 is TGCGCCAGCAGCTACCCGGGACAGCAAGAGACCCAGTACTTC.

This clone has a handful of counts. The chain joins TRBV7-8 to TRBJ1-3; D not certain. Per the germline V gene, CDR1 is SGHVS and CDR2 is FQNEAQ. The CDR3 has 14 amino acids. The germline V and J ends were trimmed by 5 bases and 4 bases, with 12 bases remaining between them. This chain's CDR3 is CASSRGTAGNTIYF. CDR3 nucleotides: TGTGCCAGCAGCCGAGGAACAGCCGGAAACACCATATATTTT.

V and J are TRBV6-5 and TRBJ1-3; TRBD1 agrees at 7 bases. Unmatched junction bases numbered 3, after V lost 8 bases and J lost 2 bases. Germline V gene lookup returns CDR1 MNHEY and CDR2 SVGAGI. CDR3 length: 13 amino acids. CDR3 sequence (DNA): TGTGCCAGCGTTGGACAGGCTGGAAACACCATATATTTT. It translates to CASVGQAGNTIYF.

This clone occurred once. The rearrangement links TRBV5-4 to TRBJ2-7; 10 bases are a match to TRBD1. Germline CDR1 and CDR2: SGHNT and YYREEE (reference sequence). The V gene end was trimmed by 1 base and the J gene end by 7 bases; junction bases not matched to a gene: 8. CDR3 length: 15 residues. The CDR3, as DNA: TGTGCCAGCAGCTTGACGGGACAGGGGTCGTGGGAGCAGTACTTC. Its protein product is CASSLTGQGSWEQYF. Based on the CDR3 plus reference TRBV5-4 and TRBJ2-7, the full variable domain is ETGVTQSPTHLIKTRGQQVTLRCSSQSGHNTVSWYQQALGQGPQFIFQYYREEENGRGNFPPRFSGLQFPNYSSELNVNALELDDSALYLCASSLTGQGSWEQYFGPGTRLTVT.

This rearrangement joins TRBV28 to TRBJ2-7, with a tentative D call TRBD1 (7 bases). V was clipped by 4 bases and J by 2 bases, with 27 bases between them. The CDR3 spans 19 residues. Germline loops: CDR1 MDHEN, CDR2 SYDVKM. The DNA for the CDR3 is TGTGCCAGCAGTTCACCCGGGGGAGACAGGGTGTCTGTCCCCTACGAGCAGTACTTC. This translates into CASSSPGGDRVSVPYEQYF.

The genes are TRBV5-4 and TRBJ2-1; possibly TRBD1 for D (7 bases). Trimming pared 4 bases from V and 7 bases from J, leaving 21 bases between. CDR1 is SGHNT and CDR2 is YYREEE in the germline V gene (reference sequence). This CDR3 spans 16 amino acids. CDR3 coding DNA: TGTGCCAGCAGCCCGACAGGGCTTCCACGGGGGAATGAGCAGTTCTTC. Amino acids: CASSPTGLPRGNEQFF.

The rearrangement links TRBV4-3 to TRBJ2-5; TRBD2 might be the D (6 bases). CDR3 length: 16 amino acids. CDR1 and CDR2 from the germline V gene are LGHNA and YSLEER. V lost 0 bases, J lost 9 bases, and 20 bases lay in between. The CDR3 protein is CASSQDKGTGTGAQYF. CDR3 coding DNA: TGCGCCAGCAGCCAAGATAAGGGGACGGGGACTGGGGCCCAGTACTTC.

The chain couples TRBV11-2 to TRBJ2-5; D may be TRBD1 (5 bases). Germline V gene data show CDR1 as SGHAT and CDR2 as FQNNGV. The CDR3 is 12 amino acids. V was trimmed by 7 bases and J by 4 bases, leaving 10 bases between them. CDR3 residues: CASIDRAETQYF. The CDR3 region has the DNA TGTGCCAGCATCGACAGAGCAGAGACCCAGTACTTC.

This chain joins TRBV10-1 and TRBJ2-7, with 8 bases lining up with TRBD2. Losses at the gene ends were 0 bases for V and 0 bases for J; bases not matched to a gene: 1. The germline V gene encodes CDR1 WNHNN and CDR2 SYGVQD (reference sequence). CDR3 length equals 15 residues. CDR3 in amino acids: CASSESSGSSYEQYF. Written as DNA, the CDR3 is TGCGCCAGCAGTGAGTCAAGCGGGAGCTCCTACGAGCAGTACTTC.

This chain connects TRBV27 to TRBJ2-7; 8 bases are a match to TRBD1. Trimming cost V 4 bases and J 3 bases; bases outside gene matches: 11. Looked up from germline, CDR1 is MNHEY and CDR2 is SMNVEV (reference sequence). The CDR3 length is 16 residues. The CDR3 region has the DNA TGTGCCAGCAGTTCACTTATAGGACAGGGCGACTACGAGCAGTACTTC. This encodes CASSSLIGQGDYEQYF.

The CDR3 sequence: CSVEDLQRGGYYGYTF. DNA for the CDR3: TGCAGCGTTGAAGATCTGCAGAGAGGAGGATACTATGGCTACACCTTC. The gene calls are TRBV29-1 and TRBJ1-2; D is ambiguous. The germline V and J ends were trimmed by 0 bases and 3 bases, with 17 bases remaining between them. The CDR3 has 16 residues. Germline-derived CDR1 and CDR2 are SQVTM and ANQGSEA. The full variable domain, rest sourced from reference TRBV29-1 and TRBJ1-2, is SAVISQKPSRDICQRGTSLTIQCQVDSQVTMMFWYRQQPGQSLTLIATANQGSEATYESGFVIDKFPISRPNLTFSTLTVSNMSPEDSSIYLCSVEDLQRGGYYGYTFGSGTRLTVV.

The chain has TRBV4-2 and TRBJ2-7, with D possibly matching TRBD2 (7 bases). CDR1 is LGHNA, CDR2 YNFKEQ, per germline. This CDR3 has 15 residues. Deletions cut 1 base from V and 0 bases from J, with 10 bases between. The CDR3 DNA follows: TGTGCCAGCAGCCAAGGGGAGGGGGGCTCCTACGAGCAGTACTTC. Its translation is CASSQGEGGSYEQYF.

V and J are TRBV3-1 (or the pseudogene TRBV3-2) and TRBJ2-3, with 10 nucleotides matching TRBD2. Trimming removed 3 bases from V and 4 bases from J; junction bases left unmatched: 7. This CDR3 has 16 residues. Germline CDR1 LGHDT, CDR2 YNNKEL (reference sequence). The CDR3 DNA sequence: TGTGCCAGCAGCCAGATGACTAGCGGGCACGCAGATACGCAGTATTTT. This codes for CASSQMTSGHADTQYF.

The chain links TRBV7-2 to TRBJ1-2, with TRBD1 matching over 10 bases. Germline V gene sequence: CDR1 SGHTA, CDR2 FQGNSA. This CDR3 has 15 amino acids. J was trimmed by 7 bases and V by 5 bases; bases with no gene match: 10. The CDR3 region is CASSTRQGASSGYTF. DNA of the CDR3: TGTGCCAGCAGCACCCGACAGGGGGCCTCAAGTGGCTACACCTTC.

The rearrangement links TRBV9 to TRBJ1-5, with TRBD1 matching over 7 bases. The CDR3 runs 17 residues. The germline V gene encodes CDR1 SGDLS and CDR2 YYNGEE. V shed 4 bases and J 3 bases; nucleotides not matched to a gene: 13. The CDR3 nucleotides read TGTGCCAGCAGCTCTAGCCCCACGGACAGGATCAATCAGCCCCAGCATTTT. It encodes CASSSSPTDRINQPQHF.

The rearrangement joins TRBV6-6 to TRBJ1-4, with 7 nucleotides matching TRBD1. The CDR3 spans 13 residues. J was trimmed by 3 bases and V by 6 bases; bases with no gene match: 1. Germline values: CDR1 MNHNY, CDR2 SVGAGI (reference sequence). CDR3 DNA sequence: TGTGCCAGCAGGACAGGGTCTAATGAAAAACTGTTTTTT. Its protein product is CASRTGSNEKLFF.

The chain couples TRBV7-2 to TRBJ2-5; 11 positions match TRBD2. Germline V gene data show CDR1 as SGHTA and CDR2 as FQGNSA. The V and J ends lost 5 bases and 7 bases, in that order; junction bases with no gene match: 9. The CDR3 spans 15 residues. The CDR3 DNA reads TGTGCCAGCAGCCGGGGTAGCGGGAGGGATGGGACCCAGTACTTC. Its protein is CASSRGSGRDGTQYF. The full variable domain, its missing parts supplied by reference TRBV7-2 and TRBJ2-5, is GAGVSQSPSNKVTEKGKDVELRCDPISGHTALYWYRQSLGQGLEFLIYFQGNSAPDKSGLPSDRFSAERTGGSVSTLTIQRTQQEDSAVYLCASSRGSGRDGTQYFGPGTRLLVL.

The rearrangement links TRBV7-9 to TRBJ1-3; 10 positions match TRBD1. CDR3 length: 16 residues. Germline loops: CDR1 SEHNR, CDR2 FQNEAQ (reference sequence). After removal of 4 bases from V and 2 bases from J, the junction contained 5 bases not matched to a gene. The CDR3 is CASSYSDRGPGNTIYF. The CDR3 DNA is TGTGCCAGCAGCTACTCAGACAGGGGGCCTGGAAACACCATATATTTT. Filled out from reference TRBV7-9 and TRBJ1-3, the complete variable domain reads DTGVSQNPRHKITKRGQNVTFRCDPISEHNRLYWYRQTLGQGPEFLTYFQNEAQLEKSRLLSDRFSAERPKGSFSTLEIQRTEQGDSAMYLCASSYSDRGPGNTIYFGEGSWLTVV.

This clone was counted once. This rearrangement joins TRBV19 to TRBJ2-1; perhaps TRBD2 as D (7 bases). The CDR3 length is 16 residues. Germline V lookup: CDR1 LNHDA, CDR2 SQIVND (reference sequence). Trimming left V 4 bases short and J 5 bases short, with 18 bases between. CDR3 residues: CASSRRGGFPNNEQFF. CDR3 nucleotide sequence: TGTGCCAGTAGTAGGAGGGGGGGCTTCCCCAACAATGAGCAGTTCTTC.

Note on this clone: Other DNA sequences in the sample encode the same CDR3. This sequence joins TRBV12-3 or TRBV12-4 and TRBJ1-5; tentative D call: TRBD1 (6 bases). This CDR3 has 12 amino acids. Deletions cut 5 bases from V and 7 bases from J, with 9 bases between. The CDR3 here is CASSQGTQPQHF. As DNA, the CDR3 is TGTGCCAGCAGTCAGGGGACCCAGCCCCAGCATTTT.

V gene TRBV20-1 combines with J gene TRBJ2-7; TRBD2 aligns across 8 bases. Germline assignment: CDR1 DFQATT and CDR2 SNEGSKA (reference sequence). The J segment lost 3 bases and the V segment lost 3 bases, leaving 7 bases of the junction unmatched. The CDR3 spans 14 residues. The CDR3 sequence is CSASVFTSGYEQYF. CDR3 DNA sequence: TGCAGTGCTAGTGTGTTCACTAGCGGCTACGAGCAGTACTTC.